These T cell receptor beta chains were read from a single sample in a study of beta chain features in type 1 diabetes. TCRdb keeps only in-frame clones here, not all; method: immunoSEQ multiplex PCR. The table lists hundreds of thousands of clones, 14% of them singletons. The sequenced material came from central memory CD4+ T cells from blood. The receptor set was obtained from a young man in good health. Each CDR3 is given with its conserved first and last residue. Part of the rows lack a size; the others show once, few, many or a class for expanded clones.

v_call: TRBV7-2
clone_size: many
cdr3_aa: CASSLNFGEKLFF

v_call: TRBV6-1
clone_size: .
cdr3_aa: CAINGDSSTDTQYF

v_call: TRBV27
clone_size: few
cdr3_aa: CASSFLPKGRETQYF

v_call: TRBV11-2
clone_size: .
cdr3_aa: CASSPRDGGEQYF

v_call: TRBV6-1
clone_size: few
cdr3_aa: CASSEAPGIQYF

v_call: TRBV19
clone_size: few
cdr3_aa: CASTMYSNQPQHF

v_call: TRBV14
clone_size: .
cdr3_aa: CASSQEGGVGANTEAFF

v_call: TRBV6-5
clone_size: few
cdr3_aa: CASSPDPTSYEQYF

v_call: TRBV6-5
clone_size: few
cdr3_aa: CASSSQFRDTQYF

v_call: TRBV7-2
clone_size: few
cdr3_aa: CASSESWGTYGYTF

v_call: TRBV15
clone_size: many
cdr3_aa: CATSRGASTDTQYF

v_call: TRBV7-6
clone_size: .
cdr3_aa: CASSLEPAGGQLNSPLHF

v_call: TRBV6-6
clone_size: .
cdr3_aa: CASRVNRQGPYEQYF

v_call: TRBV30
clone_size: .
cdr3_aa: CAWSVMETQYF

v_call: TRBV10-3
clone_size: few
cdr3_aa: CAISGNNRDTEAFF

v_call: TRBV5-1
clone_size: .
cdr3_aa: CASSVPGPNYGYTF

v_call: TRBV7-2
clone_size: .
cdr3_aa: CASSLVGSGYGYTF

v_call: TRBV9
clone_size: few
cdr3_aa: CASSAGQGTNEKLFF

v_call: TRBV27
clone_size: few
cdr3_aa: CASSLSETQYF

v_call: TRBV7-9
clone_size: .
cdr3_aa: CASDPGLAAYNEQFF

v_call: TRBV7-9
clone_size: few
cdr3_aa: CASSSLSDRVQPQHF

v_call: TRBV7-9
clone_size: .
cdr3_aa: CASQGGRAVGTQYF

v_call: TRBV27
clone_size: few
cdr3_aa: CASSLLAGESNEQFF

v_call: TRBV7-2
clone_size: .
cdr3_aa: CASSRSGDHNEKLFF

v_call: TRBV4-1
clone_size: .
cdr3_aa: CASSQGVSNTQYF

v_call: TRBV21-1
clone_size: few
cdr3_aa: CDPRGTEAFF

v_call: TRBV7-8
clone_size: .
cdr3_aa: CASSPHSARADEQFF

v_call: TRBV30
clone_size: many
cdr3_aa: CAWGPGQSYTEAFF

v_call: TRBV29-1
clone_size: few
cdr3_aa: CSVNLGMKETQYF

v_call: TRBV2
clone_size: .
cdr3_aa: CASSGTRRETQYF

v_call: TRBV7-9
clone_size: few
cdr3_aa: CASSLREQTEAFF

v_call: TRBV7-2
clone_size: .
cdr3_aa: CASSTRSSYEQYF

v_call: TRBV6-1
clone_size: .
cdr3_aa: CASSEYTNEKLFF

v_call: TRBV5-1
clone_size: .
cdr3_aa: CASSPGTSLETQYF

v_call: TRBV30
clone_size: .
cdr3_aa: CAWTAGGFLNTEAFF

v_call: TRBV29-1
clone_size: few
cdr3_aa: CSVDARLGGEETQYF

v_call: TRBV7-2
clone_size: many
cdr3_aa: CASSLELDSYNEQFF